This T cell receptor (beta chain) was recovered during a study of blood T cell repertoires in COVID-19. On the study more broadly: Samples of COVID-19 (acute and convalescent) were obtained from the United States, Italy and Spain. Sources were T cells, B-cell-depleted T cells, or PBMCs; the material itself was cDNA or gDNA.

Study processing details: Estimation of nucleated cell counts was performed using reference gene primer amplification. Assay used: immunoSEQ multiplex PCR; TCRdb lists only in-frame clones, some missing. D and trimming were read from the DNA, whereas the V and J calls and clone size are those reported in that table. Altogether under 250,000 clones are present, under 95% being singletons, with the ten largest covering more than 0.95%. Trimming left V 6 bases short and J 5 bases short, with 5 bases between. The CDR3 length is 12 residues. Per the germline V gene, CDR1 is MNHEY and CDR2 is SVGAGI. The sample consisted of peripheral blood. This sequence was found in a man aged 30 to 39 with acute or convalescent COVID-19. The V call is TRBV6-5, the J call TRBJ1-6; no clear D gene. CDR3 residues: CASRLNNSPLHF. As DNA, the CDR3 is TGTGCCAGCAGACTCAATAATTCACCCCTCCACTTT.